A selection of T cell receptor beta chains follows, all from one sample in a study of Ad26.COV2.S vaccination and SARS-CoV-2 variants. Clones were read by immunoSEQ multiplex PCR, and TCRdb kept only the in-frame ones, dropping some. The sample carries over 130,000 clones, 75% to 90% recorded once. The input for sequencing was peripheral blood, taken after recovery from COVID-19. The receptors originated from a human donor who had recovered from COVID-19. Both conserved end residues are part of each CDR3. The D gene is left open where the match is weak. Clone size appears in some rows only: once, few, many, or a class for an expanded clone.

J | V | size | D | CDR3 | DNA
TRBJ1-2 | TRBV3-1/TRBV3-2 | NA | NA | CASSHLGTQGLDGYTF | TGTGCCAGCAGCCACCTAGGGACACAGGGACTTGATGGCTACACCTTC
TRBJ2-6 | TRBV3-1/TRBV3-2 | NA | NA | CASSPPSGANVLTF | TGTGCCAGCAGCCCGCCCTCTGGGGCCAACGTCCTGACTTTC
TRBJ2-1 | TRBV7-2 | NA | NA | CASSYYRDFNEQFF | TGTGCCAGCAGTTACTACCGGGACTTCAATGAGCAGTTCTTC
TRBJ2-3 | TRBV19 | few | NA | CASSWGRTDTQYF | TGTGCCAGTAGCTGGGGACGCACAGATACGCAGTATTTT
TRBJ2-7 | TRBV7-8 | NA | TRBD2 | CASSFAGLAVEQYF | TGTGCCAGCAGCTTCGCCGGACTAGCGGTCGAGCAGTACTTC
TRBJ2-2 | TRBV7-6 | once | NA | CASSLQEYTGELFF | TGTGCCAGCAGCTTACAGGAATACACCGGGGAGCTGTTTTTT
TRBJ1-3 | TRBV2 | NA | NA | CASSEARRFSGNTIYF | TGTGCCAGCAGTGAAGCGCGAAGGTTCTCTGGAAACACCATATATTTT
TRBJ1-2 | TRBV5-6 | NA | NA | CASSHQRPAPYGYTF | TGTGCCAGCAGCCACCAGCGGCCGGCTCCCTATGGCTACACCTTC
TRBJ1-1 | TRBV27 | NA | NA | CASSLGGKNTEAFF | TGTGCCAGCAGTTTGGGGGGAAAGAACACTGAAGCTTTCTTT
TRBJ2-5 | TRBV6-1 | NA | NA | CASREERTRVAQETQYF | TGTGCCAGCAGAGAAGAGAGGACACGGGTTGCCCAAGAGACCCAGTACTTC
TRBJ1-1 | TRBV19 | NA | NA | CASRTGAEAFF | TGTGCCAGTAGGACTGGGGCTGAAGCTTTCTTT
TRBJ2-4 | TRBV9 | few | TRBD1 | CASSPGQGSNIQYF | TGTGCCAGCAGCCCTGGACAGGGGTCGAACATTCAGTACTTC
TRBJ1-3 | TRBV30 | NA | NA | CAWTLKGNTIYF | TGTGCCTGGACTCTTAAAGGAAACACCATATATTTT
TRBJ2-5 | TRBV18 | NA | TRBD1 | CASSPAGQGRWETQYF | TGTGCCAGCTCACCTGCCGGACAGGGGCGGTGGGAGACCCAGTACTTC
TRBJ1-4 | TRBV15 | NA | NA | CATSRGRANEKLFF | TGTGCCACCAGCAGAGGCAGGGCTAATGAAAAACTGTTTTTT
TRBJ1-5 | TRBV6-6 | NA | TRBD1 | CASKPGDRVVGQPQHF | TGTGCCAGCAAGCCGGGCGACAGGGTAGTAGGCCAGCCCCAGCATTTT
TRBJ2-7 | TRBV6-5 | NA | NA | CASSYQGRAYEQYF | TGTGCCAGCAGTTACCAGGGACGGGCCTACGAGCAGTACTTC
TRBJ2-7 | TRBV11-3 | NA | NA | CASSQQGKGYEQYF | TGTGCCAGCAGCCAGCAGGGAAAGGGCTACGAGCAGTACTTC
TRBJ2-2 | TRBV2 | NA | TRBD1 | CASSGWTGNTGELFF | TGTGCCAGCAGCGGATGGACAGGGAACACCGGGGAGCTGTTTTTT
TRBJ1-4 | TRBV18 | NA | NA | CASSPQPGTNEKLFF | TGTGCCAGCTCACCGCAACCTGGGACTAATGAAAAACTGTTTTTT
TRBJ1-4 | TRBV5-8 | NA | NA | CASSGSTTDAATNEKLFF | TGTGCCAGCAGTGGGTCTACGACAGACGCCGCAACTAATGAAAAACTGTTTTTT
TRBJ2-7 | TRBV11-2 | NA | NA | CASSLGLGALYEQYF | TGTGCCAGCAGCTTAGGGCTTGGTGCTCTCTACGAGCAGTACTTC
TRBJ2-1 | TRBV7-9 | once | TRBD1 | CASSSDRVGYNEQFF | TGTGCCAGCAGCTCCGACAGGGTGGGCTACAATGAGCAGTTCTTC
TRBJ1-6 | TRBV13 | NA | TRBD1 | CASSLGRGGSPLHF | TGTGCCAGCAGCTTAGGCAGGGGGGGGTCACCCCTCCACTTT
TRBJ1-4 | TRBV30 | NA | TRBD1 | CAWSAGTGTPLGEKLFF | TGTGCCTGGAGTGCCGGGACAGGGACCCCCTTAGGGGAAAAACTGTTTTTT
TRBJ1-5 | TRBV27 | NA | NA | CASSLSGWQPQHF | TGTGCCAGCAGTTTATCCGGTTGGCAGCCCCAGCATTTT
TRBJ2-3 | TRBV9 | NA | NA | CASSADWQSGTDTQYF | TGTGCCAGCAGCGCGGACTGGCAAAGCGGCACAGATACGCAGTATTTT
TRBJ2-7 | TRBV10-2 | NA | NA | CASRVSGSYEQYF | TGCGCCAGCAGAGTTTCAGGGTCATACGAGCAGTACTTC
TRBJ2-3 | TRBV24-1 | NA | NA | CAIPTGDTQYF | TGTGCCATACCAACGGGCGATACGCAGTATTTT
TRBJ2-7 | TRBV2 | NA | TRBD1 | CASSPPGQTNEQYF | TGTGCCAGCAGTCCACCGGGACAGACGAACGAGCAGTACTTC
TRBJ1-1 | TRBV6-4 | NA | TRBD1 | CASSPNRGNTEAFF | TGTGCCAGCAGTCCGAACAGGGGGAACACTGAAGCTTTCTTT
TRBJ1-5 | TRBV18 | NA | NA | CASSPLFGHQPQHF | TGTGCCAGCTCACCACTTTTCGGGCATCAGCCCCAGCATTTT
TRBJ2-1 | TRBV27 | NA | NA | CASSLKGGRSYNEQFF | TGTGCCAGCAGTTTGAAGGGGGGACGCTCCTACAATGAGCAGTTCTTC
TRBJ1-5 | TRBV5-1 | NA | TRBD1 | CASSPDRGGNQPQHF | TGCGCCAGCAGCCCAGACAGGGGCGGCAATCAGCCCCAGCATTTT
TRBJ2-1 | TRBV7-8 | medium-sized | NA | CASSSGTFYNEQFF | TGTGCCAGCAGTTCTGGGACTTTCTACAATGAGCAGTTCTTC
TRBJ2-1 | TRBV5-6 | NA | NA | CASTTPLTNSYNEQFF | TGTGCCAGCACCACGCCCCTAACCAACTCCTACAATGAGCAGTTCTTC
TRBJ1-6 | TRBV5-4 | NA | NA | CASSLSTSLPYNSPLHF | TGTGCCAGCAGCCTATCGACAAGCCTTCCCTATAATTCACCCCTCCACTTT
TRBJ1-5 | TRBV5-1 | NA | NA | CASSLLGPDQPQHF | TGCGCCAGCAGCTTGTTAGGGCCGGATCAGCCCCAGCATTTT
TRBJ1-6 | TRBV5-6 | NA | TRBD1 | CASTSGTGRLPLHF | TGTGCCAGCACATCCGGGACAGGGAGATTACCCCTCCACTTT
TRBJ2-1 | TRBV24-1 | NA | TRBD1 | CATSEGQGSDEQFF | TGTGCCACCAGTGAAGGACAGGGGTCGGATGAGCAGTTCTTC
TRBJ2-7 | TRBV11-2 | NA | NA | CASSSDWYEQYF | TGTGCCAGCAGCTCTGACTGGTACGAGCAGTACTTC
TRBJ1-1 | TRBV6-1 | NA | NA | CASSGQGSAGTRTEAFF | TGTGCCAGCAGTGGTCAGGGGTCGGCGGGTACCCGCACTGAAGCTTTCTTT
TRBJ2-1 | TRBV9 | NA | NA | CASSTGVSYNEQFF | TGTGCCAGCAGTACAGGAGTCTCCTACAATGAGCAGTTCTTC
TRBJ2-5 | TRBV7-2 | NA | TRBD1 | CASSSDRGRVTQYF | TGTGCCAGCAGCTCCGACAGGGGACGGGTGACCCAGTACTTC
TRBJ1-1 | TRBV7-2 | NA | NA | CASTSRGFTEAFF | TGTGCCAGCACCAGCAGAGGTTTCACTGAAGCTTTCTTT
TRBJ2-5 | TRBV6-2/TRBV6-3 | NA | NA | CASRPPGQKTGARIETQYF | TGTGCCAGCAGACCTCCGGGACAGAAGACGGGAGCTAGGATAGAGACCCAGTACTTC
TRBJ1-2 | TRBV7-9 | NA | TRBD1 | CASSSPSGQGFNYGYTF | TGTGCCAGCAGCTCCCCTTCGGGACAGGGGTTTAACTATGGCTACACCTTC
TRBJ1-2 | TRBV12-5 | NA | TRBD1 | CASGPDRGDGYTF | TGTGCTAGTGGCCCGGACAGGGGAGATGGCTACACCTTC
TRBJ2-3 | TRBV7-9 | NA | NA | CASSYDTGTGTDTQYF | TGTGCCAGCAGCTACGATACAGGGACTGGCACAGATACGCAGTATTTT
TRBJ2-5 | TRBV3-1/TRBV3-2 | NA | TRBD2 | CASSLRLAGKETQYF | TGTGCCAGCAGCCTTCGACTAGCGGGGAAAGAGACCCAGTACTTC
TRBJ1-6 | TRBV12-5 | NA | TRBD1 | CASGLPPGQGNSPLHF | TGTGCTAGTGGTTTACCGCCGGGACAGGGGAATTCACCCCTCCACTTT
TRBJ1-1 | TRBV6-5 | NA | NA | CASSYGAGMNTEAFF | TGTGCCAGCAGTTACGGGGCAGGGATGAACACTGAAGCTTTCTTT
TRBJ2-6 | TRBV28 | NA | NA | CASSLGSSGANVLTF | TGTGCCAGCAGTTTGGGCAGCTCTGGGGCCAACGTCCTGACTTTC
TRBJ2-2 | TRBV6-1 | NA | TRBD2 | CASSEGLAGDTGELFF | TGTGCCAGCAGTGAAGGACTAGCGGGGGACACCGGGGAGCTGTTTTTT
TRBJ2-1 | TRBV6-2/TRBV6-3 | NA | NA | CASSTPLLSYNEQFF | TGTGCCAGCAGTACCCCTCTCCTCTCCTACAATGAGCAGTTCTTC
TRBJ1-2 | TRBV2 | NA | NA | CASTPQQNYGYTF | TGTGCCAGCACTCCCCAGCAGAACTATGGCTACACCTTC
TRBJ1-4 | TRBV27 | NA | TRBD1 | CASSPLQGSANEKLFF | TGTGCCAGCAGTCCACTACAGGGGTCGGCTAATGAAAAACTGTTTTTT